This TCR beta chain was sequenced in a study of blood T cell repertoires in COVID-19. The CDR3 sequence is 18 residues long. The V gene's germline CDR1 is MNHEY and CDR2 SVGEGT. V lost 0 bases, J lost 4 bases, and 13 bases stayed unmatched. Profiled with immunoSEQ multiplex PCR; TCRdb holds only in-frame clones, not every one. The table records approximately 230,000 clones, approximately 82% of them present only once. Donors in Cohort 3 counted as recovered after two negative PCRs, clearance, or symptom resolution. Sample: PBMCs or T cells enriched from blood (not recorded which). The clonotype originates from a man in his forties or fifties who had recovered from COVID-19. The chain couples TRBV6-2 or TRBV6-3 to TRBJ2-7; 9 bases map to TRBD1. The CDR3 sequence is CASSYSLGQTGGKYEQYF. For the CDR3, the DNA is TGTGCCAGCAGTTACTCCCTTGGCCAGACAGGGGGAAAATACGAGCAGTACTTC.